A single sample gave rise to the 23 T cell receptor beta chains below, sequenced in a study of blood T cell repertoires in COVID-19. This table comes from immunoSEQ multiplex PCR, and its TCRdb copy is limited to in-frame clones, with some not included. The table records around 60,000 clones, about two thirds of them present only once. The material sequenced was peripheral blood. These receptors were obtained from a woman in her 70s with COVID-19, enrolled during active disease.

This clone appeared once. V is TRBV7-6 and J is TRBJ2-2; TRBD2 matches 7 bases. This CDR3 comprises 14 residues. Germline CDR1 reads SGHVS; CDR2 reads FNYEAQ. V shed 2 bases and J 4 bases; nucleotides not matched to a gene: 1. CDR3 sequence: CASSLREGTGELFF. The CDR3 DNA reads TGTGCCAGCAGCTTAAGGGAGGGCACCGGGGAGCTGTTTTTT.

The V call is TRBV6-2 or TRBV6-3, the J call TRBJ2-2, with TRBD1 matching 8 bases. V was pared by 3 bases and J by 5 bases, with 8 bases of the junction left unmatched. CDR3 length: 16 residues. CDR1 is MNHEY, CDR2 SVGEGT, per germline. The CDR3 spells CASSYPGTGLTGELFF. DNA of the CDR3: TGTGCCAGCAGTTATCCCGGGACAGGACTAACCGGGGAGCTGTTTTTT.

The chain carries TRBV7-8 and TRBJ1-5, with D possibly being TRBD1 (6 bases). Germline CDR1 reads SGHVS; CDR2 reads FQNEAQ. This CDR3 contains 16 residues. V gave up 5 bases and J gave up 9 bases, with 23 bases separating them. The CDR3 loop is CASSAGIGQGPWPQHF. CDR3 DNA sequence: TGTGCCAGCAGCGCCGGGATCGGGCAGGGGCCTTGGCCCCAGCATTTT.

The rearrangement links TRBV5-4 to TRBJ2-1; D gene ambiguous. CDR1 and CDR2 from the germline V gene are SGHNT and YYREEE (reference sequence). The CDR3 has 14 residues. V shed 4 bases and J shed 5 bases, with 13 bases lying between them. The CDR3 region is CASSPPGRHNEQFF. In DNA form, the CDR3 reads TGTGCCAGCAGCCCCCCAGGTCGACACAATGAGCAGTTCTTC.

The rearrangement uses TRBV4-2 and TRBJ1-1; D remains ambiguous. V was clipped by 1 base and J by 1 base, with 7 bases between them. CDR1 and CDR2 (germline): LGHNA, YNFKEQ. This CDR3 contains 14 residues. For the CDR3, the DNA is TGTGCCAGCAGCCAAGGGGGAGCGAACACTGAAGCTTTCTTT. This translates into CASSQGGANTEAFF.

This chain connects TRBV18 to TRBJ2-3, with D perhaps TRBD1 (5 bases). This CDR3 is built from 14 residues. Trimming took 3 bases from V and 6 from J, leaving 13 bases between them. Looked up from germline, CDR1 is KGHSH and CDR2 is LQKENI. The CDR3 bases are TGTGCCAGCTCACCGGGGCGCGCCAGGGATACGCAGTATTTT. Protein: CASSPGRARDTQYF.

This rearrangement joins TRBV27 to TRBJ1-4; D perhaps matches TRBD1 (6 bases). The CDR3 has 15 residues. V shed 1 base and J shed 5 bases, with 11 bases lying between them. Germline assignment: CDR1 MNHEY and CDR2 SMNVEV (reference sequence). The CDR3 protein is CASSLWAGENEKLFF. CDR3 coding DNA: TGTGCCAGCAGTTTATGGGCAGGGGAGAATGAAAAACTGTTTTTT.

J is TRBJ2-1 and V is TRBV3-1 (or the pseudogene TRBV3-2); 13 bases line up with TRBD2. This CDR3 has 14 amino acids. The germline V gene has CDR1 LGHDT and CDR2 YNNKEL (reference sequence). The V segment lost 1 base and the J segment 13 bases; nucleotides outside the gene matches: 4. The CDR3, as DNA: TGTGCCAGCAGCCAAGGACTAGCGGGAGGTACCCAGTTCTTC. This gives the protein CASSQGLAGGTQFF.

The rearrangement uses TRBV4-2 and TRBJ1-5; tentatively, D is TRBD1 (6 bases). Germline CDR1 and CDR2: LGHNA and YNFKEQ. Trimming left V 3 bases short and J 4 bases short, with 13 bases between. The CDR3 is made up of 15 amino acids. The CDR3 coding sequence is TGTGCCAGCAGCCAGCCGGACAGTTCTAATCAGCCCCAGCATTTT. Its protein product is CASSQPDSSNQPQHF.

This chain joins TRBV18 and TRBJ2-1, with 12 bases matching TRBD2. Germline lookup yields CDR1 KGHSH and CDR2 LQKENI. The CDR3 sequence is 17 residues long. The junction had 8 bases not matched to a gene; V was cut back by 2 bases and J by 6 bases. The CDR3 nucleotides are TGTGCCAGCTCACCAAGACTAGCGGGGGTGATGAGCAATGAGCAGTTCTTC. Translation gives CASSPRLAGVMSNEQFF.

The chain uses TRBV7-9 and TRBJ2-1; TRBD1 might be the D (5 bases). Between the trimmed V and J ends, which lost 0 bases and 10 bases, there was a span of 13 bases. CDR1 SEHNR and CDR2 FQNEAQ come from the germline V gene (reference sequence). The CDR3 runs 14 residues. The CDR3 DNA reads as TGTGCCAGCAGCTTAGCGGGGCTACACGGGGAGCAGTTCTTC. It is translated as CASSLAGLHGEQFF.

This clone was found once. The chain links TRBV3-1 (or the pseudogene TRBV3-2) to TRBJ2-1; TRBD2 aligns across 11 bases. Germline lookup yields CDR1 LGHDT and CDR2 YNNKEL (reference sequence). J gave up 2 bases and V 4 bases, and 4 bases lay outside the gene matches. The CDR3 is 16 residues long. CDR3 protein: CASSPQGLAAYNEQFF. CDR3 nucleotide sequence: TGTGCCAGCAGCCCGCAGGGACTAGCGGCCTACAATGAGCAGTTCTTC.

The chain couples TRBV5-6 to TRBJ2-7; 7 bases are shared with TRBD2. V lost 4 bases, J lost 2 bases, and 6 bases stayed unmatched. There are 14 residues in the CDR3. Germline V gene lookup returns CDR1 SGHDT and CDR2 YYEEEE. CDR3 bases: TGTGCCAGCAGCAAGCGGGACTTGACCTACGAGCAGTACGTC. It yields the protein CASSKRDLTYEQYV.

In DNA, the CDR3 is TGTGCTAGTGTGCCGAGCGGCGAGGAGACCCAGTACTTC. Translating it yields CASVPSGEETQYF. The rearrangement links TRBV12-5 to TRBJ2-5; TRBD2 is a possible D gene (5 bases). Germline V lookup: CDR1 LGHNT, CDR2 FRNRAP. Between the trimmed V and J ends, which lost 7 bases and 5 bases, there was a span of 14 bases. This CDR3 spans 13 amino acids. Full variable domain (rest looked up from reference TRBV12-5 and TRBJ2-5): DARVTQTPRHKVTEMGQEVTMRCQPILGHNTVFWYRQTMMQGLELLAYFRNRAPLDDSGMPKDRFSAEMPDATLATLKIQPSEPRDSAVYFCASVPSGEETQYFGPGTRLLVL.

This chain connects TRBV27 to TRBJ2-7; 7 nucleotides agree with TRBD1. This CDR3 has 12 residues. Germline trimming cut 5 bases from V and 6 bases from J; bases unmatched to any gene: 4. The V gene's germline CDR1 is MNHEY and CDR2 SMNVEV (reference sequence). Here the CDR3 reads CASSPQGFEQYV. The CDR3 nucleotides read TGTGCCAGCAGTCCACAGGGGTTCGAGCAGTACGTC.

The V call is TRBV10-3, the J call TRBJ1-1; possibly TRBD1 for D (5 bases). Between the trimmed V and J ends, which lost 8 bases and 1 base, there was a span of 11 bases. CDR1 is ENHRY and CDR2 is SYGVKD in the germline V gene. This CDR3 contains 13 residues. CDR3 coding DNA: TGTGCCATCCGGGGGGGGGAGAACACTGAAGCTTTCTTT. Protein: CAIRGGENTEAFF.

The chain recombines TRBV6-5 with TRBJ1-2, with D hard to call. V was cut by 8 bases and J by 8 bases, with 18 bases left in between. The germline V gene encodes CDR1 MNHEY and CDR2 SVGAGI. The CDR3 has 13 residues. The CDR3 here is CASRQVGQWGYTF. CDR3 coding DNA: TGTGCCAGCCGCCAAGTTGGTCAGTGGGGCTACACCTTC.

V is TRBV12-5 and J is TRBJ2-3; 13 bases match TRBD2. The ends lost 5 bases at V and 4 bases at J; junction bases unmatched: 6. CDR1 and CDR2 from the germline V gene are LGHNT and FRNRAP. This CDR3 has 16 residues. This CDR3 is CASGPGTSGDADTQYF. The CDR3 DNA reads TGTGCTAGTGGTCCCGGGACTAGCGGGGACGCAGATACGCAGTATTTT.

The rearrangement uses TRBV5-1 and TRBJ2-1; TRBD2 matches at 13 bases. This CDR3 spans 15 amino acids. CDR1 SGHRS and CDR2 YFSETQ come from the germline V gene. The ends lost 5 bases at V and 8 bases at J; junction bases unmatched: 7. CDR3 nucleotides: TGCGCCAGCAGATCTGAGACTAGCGGGAGGTATGAGCAGTTCTTC. This encodes CASRSETSGRYEQFF.

The V gene is TRBV5-6, the J gene TRBJ1-2; possible D gene TRBD1, 6 bases. CDR3 length equals 13 residues. V shed 2 bases and J shed 8 bases, with 13 bases lying between them. Germline CDR1 reads SGHDT; CDR2 reads YYEEEE. The CDR3 spells CASSFDRQGGYTF. CDR3 DNA: TGTGCCAGCAGCTTTGACCGGCAGGGGGGCTACACCTTC.

In this sample, this clone turned up a few times. V usage is TRBV3-1 (or the pseudogene TRBV3-2) and J usage is TRBJ1-4, with no clear D. Germline-derived CDR1 and CDR2 are LGHDT and YNNKEL (reference sequence). The CDR3 length is 14 residues. V was clipped by 0 bases and J by 5 bases, with 7 bases between them. The CDR3, as DNA: TGTGCCAGCAGCCAAGATTGGGCAAATGAAAAACTGTTTTTT. This sequence encodes CASSQDWANEKLFF.

The chain recombines TRBV3-1 (or the pseudogene TRBV3-2) with TRBJ1-2; D unclear. Between the trimmed V and J ends, which lost 4 bases and 8 bases, there was a span of 14 bases. CDR3 length: 13 amino acids. The germline gives CDR1 LGHDT, CDR2 YNNKEL (reference sequence). CDR3 protein: CASSPSRSAGYTF. Here the CDR3 DNA reads TGTGCCAGCAGCCCGTCGCGGTCGGCGGGCTACACCTTC.

The chain has TRBV9 and TRBJ2-3, with D unresolved. V dropped 4 bases and J dropped 6 bases, with 12 bases sitting between them. This CDR3 spans 13 amino acids. Looked up from germline, CDR1 is SGDLS and CDR2 is YYNGEE. CDR3 bases: TGTGCCAGCAGCAACTTCCCTAGGGATACGCAGTATTTT. Its protein product is CASSNFPRDTQYF.